The 10 T cell receptor beta chains below were found in one sample sequenced in a study of CXCR3-negative and CXCR3-positive naive CD8 T cells. General observations from the study: The TRB CDR3s that CXCR3-positive naive cells carried were more hydrophobic than those of CXCR3-negative naive cells.

The authors made the TRB cDNA libraries by 5' RACE using UMI labels. TCRdb reanalyzed the 5' RACE reads and collapses them to one entry per CDR3 protein, without DNA. Its table records around 160,000 distinct CDR3 sequences. These receptors have no identified antigens. Sequenced input: naive CXCR3+ CD8+ T cells from blood. Noted subset: CD45RO-CCR7+CD27+CD95- naive CD8+ T cells expressing CXCR3 (TNR3+). The receptors shown here come from a human donor in good health. Some clones in this sample may be carry-over from other donors' samples.

The chain combines TRBV29-1 with TRBJ2-2; the D call of TRBD1 rests on TCRdb alone, since no DNA is present to check it. The CDR3 sequence is 13 residues long. Germline V gene lookup returns CDR1 SQVTM and CDR2 ANQGSEA. CDR3 sequence reads: CSVPRGNTGELFF.

CDR3 amino acids: CASSPGQSGNTIYF. The V and J genes are TRBV28 and TRBJ1-3; the TCRdb D gene call, TRBD1, has no DNA to confirm it. Germline assignment: CDR1 MDHEN and CDR2 SYDVKM. This CDR3 contains 14 residues.

V and J are TRBV29-1 and TRBJ1-2; TCRdb outputs TRBD1, but without DNA this stays unchecked. This CDR3 is 14 amino acids long. Germline assignment: CDR1 SQVTM and CDR2 ANQGSEA. CDR3 sequence: CSVEGTGGDYGYTF.

The rearrangement links TRBV12-3 or TRBV12-4 to TRBJ2-5; TCRdb calls TRBD2, which cannot be checked without DNA. There are 16 residues in the CDR3. This CDR3 reads CASSPHPGRSRETQYF.

The CDR3 region is CSVEDWAGPKANYGYTF. V gene TRBV29-1 combines with J gene TRBJ1-2. The CDR3 extends over 17 amino acids. The germline gives CDR1 SQVTM, CDR2 ANQGSEA.

The rearrangement links TRBV29-1 to TRBJ2-7; no DNA is available, so the TRBD1 call from TCRdb remains unchecked. The CDR3 is made up of 14 amino acids. Germline V gene sequence: CDR1 SQVTM, CDR2 ANQGSEA. Here the CDR3 reads CSVLQGPRSYEQYF.

J is TRBJ2-2 and V is TRBV29-1. The CDR3 has 13 residues. Per germline, CDR1 SQVTM and CDR2 ANQGSEA. CDR3 residues: CSVADPNTGELFF.

The chain joins TRBV5-4 to TRBJ2-7. Germline V lookup: CDR1 SGHNT, CDR2 YYREEE (reference sequence). The CDR3 is 12 residues long. The CDR3 is CASSLLGNEQYF.

The chain joins TRBV6-5 to TRBJ1-1. CDR1 and CDR2 from the germline V gene are MNHEY and SVGAGI. The CDR3 length is 16 residues. This CDR3 reads CASSYGAELMNTEAFF.

The chain employs TRBV7-9 and TRBJ2-5; TCRdb calls TRBD1, which cannot be checked without DNA. CDR3 size: 17 residues. Germline V CDR1 and CDR2: SEHNR, FQNEAQ (reference sequence). CDR3 region: CASSLENPGQGLETQYF.